This T cell receptor beta chain was observed in a study of T cell changes during pregnancy in multiple sclerosis. The method was immunoSEQ multiplex PCR; TCRdb's version includes in-frame clones alone and lacks a portion of them. The data show some 71,000 clones, approximately 91% seen once. Trimming removed 0 bases from V and 14 bases from J, with 14 bases in between. Germline V CDR1 and CDR2: SNHLY, FYNNEI. This CDR3 comprises 14 residues. This clone was seen only a few times. Material: peripheral blood, obtained in the third trimester of pregnancy. This TCR came from a female donor with multiple sclerosis, enrolled in a pregnancy study. This chain links TRBV2 with TRBJ1-6; D is ambiguous. CDR3 amino acids: CASSEALLIRALHF. DNA of the CDR3: TGTGCCAGCAGTGAAGCGCTTCTAATCCGAGCCCTCCACTTT.